These 30 T cell receptor beta chains were all obtained from the same sample, sequenced in a study of sequential checkpoint blockade in melanoma (dated by TCRdb to between 2017 and 2020). The library was prepared using the immunoSEQ multiplex PCR assay. TCRdb provides this immuneACCESS table in a form limited to in-frame rearrangements. Some clones are lacking; in checked studies, under half of them reflect an unresolved V gene, and why the rest are absent is not known. The sample yields 950 to 1,500 clones; 15% to 20% were counted once. The top ten constitute approximately 15% of the sample. The treatment or condition label of this sample denotes: randomized to nivolumab then ipilimumab (arm A) or the reverse (arm B). This material consisted of tumor tissue (inferred from file names), taken from a patient given nivolumab and ipilimumab in sequence. The receptors shown here come from a human donor with melanoma.

This clone was recorded only once. The rearrangement uses TRBV25-1 and TRBJ2-5, with D maybe TRBD1 (6 bases). Germline values: CDR1 MGHDK, CDR2 SYGVNS. The CDR3 spans 14 residues. With 7 bases removed from V and 0 bases from J, the gap between germline ends came to 12 bases. The CDR3 region has the DNA TGTGCCAGCACCGAAGGACAGAACCAAGAGACCCAGTACTTC. This codes for CASTEGQNQETQYF.

V is TRBV19 and J is TRBJ2-7, with D unresolved. V lost 0 bases, J lost 3 bases, and 6 bases lay in between. The CDR3 extends over 13 amino acids. CDR1 and CDR2 (germline): LNHDA, SQIVND (reference sequence). The CDR3 DNA follows: TGTGCCAGTAGTATAGATCGATTCTACGAGCAGTACTTC. Protein product: CASSIDRFYEQYF.

The chain links TRBV18 to TRBJ2-7; a possible D gene is TRBD2 (6 bases). Germline loops: CDR1 KGHSH, CDR2 LQKENI. The V and J ends lost 4 bases and 7 bases respectively, with 14 bases between them. CDR3 length: 13 residues. CDR3 residues: CASSQTSLREQYF. In nucleotides, the CDR3 is TGTGCCAGCTCACAGACTAGTTTGAGGGAGCAGTACTTC.

The genes are TRBV5-1 and TRBJ2-1; D remains ambiguous. This CDR3 has 14 amino acids. The germline V and J ends were trimmed by 0 bases and 4 bases, with 8 bases remaining between them. Germline CDR1 reads SGHRS; CDR2 reads YFSETQ. As DNA, the CDR3 is TGCGCCAGCAGCTTGGAGATACCTTACAATGAGCAGTTCTTC. It specifies CASSLEIPYNEQFF.

This clone is classed as medium-sized. This sequence joins TRBV6-8 and TRBJ2-7, with 7 positions matching TRBD1. V shed 5 bases, J shed 4 bases, and the junction held 8 bases outside the gene matches. The germline gives CDR1 MNHGY, CDR2 SAAAGT. The CDR3 has 14 residues. Written as DNA, the CDR3 is TGTGCCAGCAGTAAAGGGGGCGAGTGGTACGAGCAGTACTTC. Encoded protein: CASSKGGEWYEQYF.

This clone has a count of ten or more. The chain couples TRBV7-4 to TRBJ1-1; possibly TRBD1 for D (6 bases). CDR1 and CDR2 (germline): SGHVT, SQSDAQ. The V gene lost 2 bases and the J gene lost 5 bases, with 9 bases spanning the gap. The CDR3 runs to 13 residues. Here the CDR3 reads CASSLRTATEAFF. CDR3 sequence (DNA): TGTGCCAGCAGCTTACGGACAGCTACTGAAGCTTTCTTT.

This clone occurred a few times. The chain couples TRBV6-8 to TRBJ2-5, with 9 nucleotides matching TRBD2. Germline assignment: CDR1 MNHGY and CDR2 SAAAGT. CDR3 length: 15 amino acids. V shed 2 bases, J shed 7 bases, and the junction held 8 bases outside the gene matches. CDR3 in amino acids: CASSYLLAGRPTQYF. Written as DNA, the CDR3 is TGTGCCAGCAGTTACCTTCTAGCGGGGCGGCCGACCCAGTACTTC.

The chain couples TRBV11-3 to TRBJ2-6; 8 nucleotides agree with TRBD2. V was pared by 4 bases and J by 3 bases, with 5 bases of the junction left unmatched. CDR1 is SGHNT, CDR2 YENEEA, per germline. The CDR3 has 16 residues. Here the CDR3 DNA reads TGTGCCAGCAGCTCCGGGGGGGACTTTGGGGCCAACGTCCTGACTTTC. Translation gives CASSSGGDFGANVLTF.

This clone was seen a few times. The J gene is TRBJ2-6, the V gene TRBV1; TRBD2, as called in the table, went unchecked against the DNA. TRBV1 is reported as a pseudogene. The CDR3 runs 17 residues. CDR3 bases: TGCGCCAGCAGCCAAGATGGGGAGGGCTCTGGGGCCAACGTCCTGACTTTC. Residues: CASSQDGEGSGANVLTF.

This clone was seen more than once but under ten times. The chain has TRBV9 and TRBJ1-1, with D unclear. The CDR3 sequence is 12 residues long. V dropped 4 bases and J dropped 0 bases, with 4 bases sitting between them. Germline V CDR1 and CDR2: SGDLS, YYNGEE. In DNA, the CDR3 is TGTGCCAGCAGCCGACTGAACACTGAAGCTTTCTTT. It specifies CASSRLNTEAFF.

By sample share, this clone is medium-sized. Mismatch with germline at one junction end may stem from a read error. This chain links TRBV6-8 with TRBJ2-2; D is undetermined. Germline V gene lookup returns CDR1 MNHGY and CDR2 SAAAGT. The CDR3 loop spans 13 amino acids. CDR3 sequence reads: CASSDSSTGELFF. The CDR3 coding sequence is TGTGCCAGCAGTGACTCATCAACCGGGGAGCTGTTTTTT.

This clone turned up a few times. This chain joins TRBV23-1 and TRBJ1-2; maybe TRBD1 (6 bases). TRBV23-1 is an ORF for which the function is uncertain. The germline V and J ends were trimmed by 6 bases and 8 bases, with 19 bases remaining between them. The CDR3 covers 14 residues. As DNA, the CDR3 is TGCGCCAGCAGCCCTCGAGGGGGGCTTCGCGGCTACACCTTC. This codes for CASSPRGGLRGYTF.

This clone is deemed medium-sized. The rearrangement uses TRBV11-3 and TRBJ2-7; TRBD2 matches 10 bases. With 3 bases clipped from V and 0 bases from J, the junction kept 8 bases outside the gene matches. The CDR3 has 17 amino acids. Germline V gives CDR1 SGHNT, CDR2 YENEEA. In nucleotides, the CDR3 is TGTGCCAGCAGCTTCTATTCGCTAGCGGGGGCCTCCTACGAGCAGTACTTC. Its protein product is CASSFYSLAGASYEQYF.

The rearrangement links TRBV6-8 to TRBJ2-3; D is unresolved. Trimming removed 5 bases at V and 6 bases at J, with 12 bases between. The CDR3 totals 13 residues. The germline CDR1 and CDR2 sequences are MNHGY and SAAAGT. This chain's CDR3 is CASSKTERDTQYF. DNA for the CDR3: TGTGCCAGCAGTAAAACGGAGAGGGATACGCAGTATTTT.

The table lists this clone with a few counts. The gene calls are TRBV6-8 and TRBJ1-4; D unresolved. Trimming left V 2 bases short and J 6 bases short, with 7 bases between. Germline values: CDR1 MNHGY, CDR2 SAAAGT. The CDR3 loop spans 13 amino acids. The CDR3 sequence is CASSYEGHEKLFF. CDR3 nucleotide sequence: TGTGCCAGCAGTTACGAGGGTCATGAAAAACTGTTTTTT.

There are a few counts of this clone. The chain uses TRBV9 and TRBJ2-1, with D possibly matching TRBD1 (6 bases). Trimming pared 0 bases from V and 7 bases from J, leaving 17 bases between. Germline V gives CDR1 SGDLS, CDR2 YYNGEE. There are 16 residues in the CDR3. The DNA for the CDR3 is TGTGCCAGCAGCGTAGCACCAGGACAGAATTGGAATGAGCAGTTCTTC. Its translation is CASSVAPGQNWNEQFF.

This clone was seen more than once but under ten times. The chain uses TRBV28 and TRBJ2-5; 9 bases agree with TRBD2. This CDR3 has 17 residues. Germline CDR1 reads MDHEN; CDR2 reads SYDVKM. After removal of 8 bases from V and 6 bases from J, the junction contained 19 bases not matched to a gene. The CDR3 sequence is CASQPPRGQAGGKTQYF. For the CDR3, the DNA is TGTGCCAGCCAACCTCCTAGGGGGCAGGCGGGGGGGAAGACCCAGTACTTC. Full variable domain (outside the CDR3, taken from reference TRBV28 and TRBJ2-5): DVKVTQSSRYLVKRTGEKVFLECVQDMDHENMFWYRQDPGLGLRLIYFSYDVKMKEKGDIPEGYSVSREKKERFSLILESASTNQTSMYLCASQPPRGQAGGKTQYFGPGTRLLVL.

CDR3 loop: CASSPWTGATSYNEQFF. The CDR3 DNA is TGTGCCAGCAGCCCTTGGACAGGGGCCACGTCCTACAATGAGCAGTTCTTC. The V call is TRBV6-8, the J call TRBJ2-1; 9 nucleotides match TRBD1. The CDR3 contains 17 residues. V dropped 6 bases and J dropped 1; count of bases not matched to a gene: 10. From germline, CDR1 is MNHGY and CDR2 SAAAGT.

By share of the sample, this clone is medium-sized. The chain has TRBV11-3 and TRBJ1-1; TRBD1 might be the D (5 bases). The CDR3 spans 16 residues. The germline V and J ends were trimmed by 5 bases and 4 bases, with 20 bases remaining between them. CDR1 is SGHNT, CDR2 YENEEA, per germline. The CDR3, as DNA: TGTGCCAGCAGCCCCGTAGTGGGGGAGGGAGTCACTGAAGCTTTCTTT. Encoded protein: CASSPVVGEGVTEAFF.

This clone has more than one count but fewer than ten. The V gene is TRBV6-8, the J gene TRBJ2-7; D is perhaps TRBD2 (5 bases). V lost 2 bases and J 2 bases, leaving 13 bases between the germline ends. CDR3 length equals 15 residues. Per the germline V gene, CDR1 is MNHGY and CDR2 is SAAAGT. CDR3: CASSYSGPSTYEQYF. The CDR3 bases are TGTGCCAGCAGTTACAGCGGACCCTCCACCTACGAGCAGTACTTC.

Within the sample, this clone is medium-sized. The chain joins TRBV11-3 to TRBJ1-1; TRBD1 is a possible D gene (6 bases). This CDR3 spans 16 amino acids. The germline V and J ends were trimmed by 1 base and 6 bases, with 18 bases remaining between them. Germline CDR1 SGHNT, CDR2 YENEEA. CDR3 protein: CASSLVRITGIPEAFF. DNA of the CDR3: TGTGCCAGCAGCTTAGTACGGATAACAGGGATCCCTGAAGCTTTCTTT. The variable domain in full, completed from reference TRBV11-3 and TRBJ1-1, reads EAGVVQSPRYKIIEKKQPVAFWCNPISGHNTLYWYLQNLGQGPELLIRYENEEAVDDSQLPKDRFSAERLKGVDSTLKIQPAELGDSAVYLCASSLVRITGIPEAFFGQGTRLTVV.

This chain connects TRBV15 to TRBJ1-2, with D possibly matching TRBD1 (5 bases). Germline CDR1 reads LNHNV; CDR2 reads YYDKDF (reference sequence). Trimming stripped 0 bases from V and 5 bases from J, with 19 bases between. The CDR3 length is 17 residues. CDR3 in amino acids: CATSRDHGGLRSYGYTF. The CDR3 DNA sequence: TGTGCCACCAGCAGAGATCACGGGGGTCTCCGATCTTATGGCTACACCTTC.

V and J are TRBV6-8 and TRBJ2-7, with no clear D. CDR1 and CDR2 (germline): MNHGY, SAAAGT. V lost 8 bases and J 0 bases, leaving 11 bases between the germline ends. This CDR3 comprises 13 residues. The CDR3 sequence: CASVMGSSYEQYF. CDR3 nucleotide sequence: TGTGCCAGCGTGATGGGCAGCTCCTACGAGCAGTACTTC.

This clone is categorized as medium-sized. This chain joins TRBV11-3 and TRBJ1-2; the D is unclear. The germline V gene has CDR1 SGHNT and CDR2 YENEEA. Trimming took 7 bases from V and 4 from J, leaving 25 bases between them. The CDR3 is 17 amino acids. The CDR3 loop reads CASNSGGTLKSFYGYTF. The DNA for the CDR3 is TGTGCCAGCAACTCTGGTGGCACCCTGAAAAGTTTCTATGGCTACACCTTC.

This clone was detected only a few times. The chain carries TRBV6-8 and TRBJ2-1; the D call may be TRBD1 or TRBD2 (6 bases each). Germline V gene data show CDR1 as MNHGY and CDR2 as SAAAGT. The CDR3 sequence is 13 residues long. Deletions cut 7 bases from V and 7 bases from J, with 14 bases between. CDR3 protein: CASKEGEINEQFF. Written as DNA, the CDR3 is TGTGCCAGCAAGGAGGGGGAAATTAATGAGCAGTTCTTC.

In its sample, this clone is medium-sized (0.01 to 0.1%). The chain joins TRBV11-3 to TRBJ2-3, with D possibly matching TRBD2 (6 bases). Trimming left V 3 bases short and J 0 bases short, with 10 bases between. In germline, CDR1 is SGHNT, CDR2 YENEEA. This CDR3 is built from 15 residues. This CDR3 is CASSFRGSSTDTQYF. CDR3 nucleotide sequence: TGTGCCAGCAGCTTTCGGGGGTCTAGCACAGATACGCAGTATTTT.

J is TRBJ1-2 and V is TRBV19; D gene unclear. The germline gives CDR1 LNHDA, CDR2 SQIVND (reference sequence). V shed 3 bases and J shed 1 base, with 6 bases lying between them. The CDR3 is made up of 13 amino acids. The CDR3 region has the DNA TGTGCCAGTAGTATTACACTTAACTATGGCTACACCTTC. It translates to CASSITLNYGYTF.

This clone is termed large. The J gene is TRBJ1-4, the V gene TRBV11-3; a possible D gene is TRBD1 (5 bases). The CDR3 spans 15 residues. The V gene's germline CDR1 is SGHNT and CDR2 YENEEA. The V and J ends lost 4 bases and 8 bases respectively, with 17 bases between them. DNA for the CDR3: TGTGCCAGCAGCTCTTCGGGGCCAGGGCGGGAAAAACTGTTTTTT. Encoded protein: CASSSSGPGREKLFF.

The chain joins TRBV14 to TRBJ2-3, with a tentative D call TRBD1 (5 bases). The CDR3 has 14 residues. V gave up 4 bases and J gave up 7 bases, with 15 bases separating them. Germline V CDR1 and CDR2: SGHDN, FVKESK. The CDR3, as DNA: TGTGCCAGCAGCCCATCCGACAGACCGAATACGCAGTATTTT. Amino acid sequence: CASSPSDRPNTQYF. The variable domain in full, completed from reference TRBV14 and TRBJ2-3, reads EAGVTQFPSHSVIEKGQTVTLRCDPISGHDNLYWYRRVMGKEIKFLLHFVKESKQDESGMPNNRFLAERTGGTYSTLKVQPAELEDSGVYFCASSPSDRPNTQYFGPGTRLTVL.

The chain links TRBV9 to TRBJ1-4; 7 bases match TRBD1. CDR3 length: 12 amino acids. Per the germline V gene, CDR1 is SGDLS and CDR2 is YYNGEE. V shed 6 bases, J shed 8 bases, and the junction held 4 bases outside the gene matches. This CDR3 reads CASKTGEEKLFF. The CDR3 DNA reads as TGTGCCAGCAAAACAGGGGAAGAAAAACTGTTTTTT.